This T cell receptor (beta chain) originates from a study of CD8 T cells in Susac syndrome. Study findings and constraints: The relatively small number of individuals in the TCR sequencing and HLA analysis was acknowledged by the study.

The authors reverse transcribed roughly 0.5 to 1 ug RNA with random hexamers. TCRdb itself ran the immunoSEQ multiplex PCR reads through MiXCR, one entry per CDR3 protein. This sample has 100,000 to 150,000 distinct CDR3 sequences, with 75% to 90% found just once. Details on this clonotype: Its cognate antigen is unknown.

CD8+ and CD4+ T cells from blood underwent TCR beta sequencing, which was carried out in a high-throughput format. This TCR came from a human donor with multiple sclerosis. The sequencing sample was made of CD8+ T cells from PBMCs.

The chain's CDR3 is CAILSGNTIYF. The CDR3 DNA reads TGTGCCATTCTTTCTGGAAACACCATATATTTT. This rearrangement joins TRBV19 to TRBJ1-3; D call uncertain. The CDR3 has 11 amino acids. Germline CDR1 LNHDA, CDR2 SQIVND (reference sequence). V shed 10 bases and J shed 1 base, with 5 bases lying between them.